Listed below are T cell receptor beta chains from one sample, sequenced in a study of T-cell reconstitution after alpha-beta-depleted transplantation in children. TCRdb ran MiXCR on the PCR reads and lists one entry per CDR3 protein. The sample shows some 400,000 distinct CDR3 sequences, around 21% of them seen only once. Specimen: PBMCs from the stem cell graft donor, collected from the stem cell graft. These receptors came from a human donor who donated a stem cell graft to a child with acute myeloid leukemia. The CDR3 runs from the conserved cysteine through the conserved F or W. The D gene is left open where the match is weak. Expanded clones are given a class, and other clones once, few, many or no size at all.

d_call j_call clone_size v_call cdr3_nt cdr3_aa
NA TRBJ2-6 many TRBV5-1 TGCGCCAGCAGCTTAGCAGCCACTGGGGCCAACGTCCTGACTTTC CASSLAATGANVLTF
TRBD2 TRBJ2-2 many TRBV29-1 TGCAGCGTCGAGCGGGACGGTTACACCGGGGAGCTGTTTTTT CSVERDGYTGELFF
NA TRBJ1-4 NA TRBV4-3 TGCGCCAGCAGCCACCCCAGTCGGGGGAGGGAAAAACTGTTTTTT CASSHPSRGREKLFF
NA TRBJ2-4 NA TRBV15 TGTGCCACCAGCAGAGGGAATGGACTACAGGGGATTGGGGACATTCAGTACTTC CATSRGNGLQGIGDIQYF
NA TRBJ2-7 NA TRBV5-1 TGCGCCTCTCGTCCTAGCAGTCACGAGCAGTACTTC CASRPSSHEQYF
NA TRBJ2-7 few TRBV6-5 TGTGCCAGCAGTTACTCGGTCCTAACCGGGAGCGAGCAGTACTTC CASSYSVLTGSEQYF
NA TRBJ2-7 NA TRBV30 TGTGCCTGCATGATGTCCTCCTCCGAGCAGTACTTC CACMMSSSEQYF
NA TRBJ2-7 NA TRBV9 TGTGCCAGCAGCGGCGTTGGGGAGTTCGACGAGCAGTACTTC CASSGVGEFDEQYF
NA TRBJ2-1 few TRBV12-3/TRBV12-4 TGTGCCAGCAGTCTCCGGGAGAACAATGAGCAGTTCTTC CASSLRENNEQFF
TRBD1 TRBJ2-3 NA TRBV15 TGTGCCACCAGCAGAGAAGGACAGGGGACAGATACGCAGTATTTT CATSREGQGTDTQYF
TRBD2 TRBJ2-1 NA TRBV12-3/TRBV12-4 TGTGCCAGCAGTTCACCCCCGACTAGCGGGAGCTACAATGAGCAGTTCTTC CASSSPPTSGSYNEQFF
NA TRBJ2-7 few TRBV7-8 TGTGCCAGCAGCTTAGGGCTAGCTGTTCGCGACGAGCAGTACTTC CASSLGLAVRDEQYF
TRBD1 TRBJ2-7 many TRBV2 TGTGCCAGCAGTGATCCGGGACAGGTTGCCAGGGAGCAGTACTTC CASSDPGQVAREQYF
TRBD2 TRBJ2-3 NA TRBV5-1 TGCGCCAGCAGCTTCGGGAGGCCCCCTAGCACAGATACGCAGTATTTT CASSFGRPPSTDTQYF
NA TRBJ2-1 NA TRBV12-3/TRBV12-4 TGTGCCAGCAGTATAGACAGGTCTAACAATGAGCAGTTCTTC CASSIDRSNNEQFF
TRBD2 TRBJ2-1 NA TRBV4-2 TGTGCCAGCAGCCAGCCTAGCGGGAGGCGGGGTGAGCAGTTCTTC CASSQPSGRRGEQFF
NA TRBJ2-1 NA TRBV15 TGTGCCACCAGCAGAAAAAAGGACAGCAATGAGCAGTTCTTC CATSRKKDSNEQFF
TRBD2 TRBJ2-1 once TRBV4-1 TGCGCCAGCAGCGGTAGCGGGATGACATACAATGAGCAGTTCTTC CASSGSGMTYNEQFF
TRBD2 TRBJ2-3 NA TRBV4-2 TGTGCCAGCAGCCAAACACGAGTAGGCGGGAGCCTCACAGATACGCAGTATTTT CASSQTRVGGSLTDTQYF
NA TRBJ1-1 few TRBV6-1 TGTGCCAGCAGTGAATATGGTGGGGCGAACAGGGTAGGGACTGAAGCTTTCTTT CASSEYGGANRVGTEAFF
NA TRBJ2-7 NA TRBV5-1 TGCGCCAGCAGCTTAGTCCAGGGCGGGGAGCAGTACTTC CASSLVQGGEQYF
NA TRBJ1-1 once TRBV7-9 TGTGCCAGCAGCCTCCGGGACGTATACACTGAAGCTTTCTTT CASSLRDVYTEAFF